This TCR beta chain emerged from a study of cytomegalovirus exposure and HLA in healthy donors. This CDR3 contains 15 residues. V was shortened by 0 bases and J by 8 bases, with 15 bases between the two germline ends. Per the germline V gene, CDR1 is SGDLS and CDR2 is YYNGEE. Use of 60 Vbeta and 13 Jbeta primers characterized the PCR. Method: immunoSEQ multiplex PCR; TCRdb's copy keeps in-frame clones and lacks some. The sample includes about 60,000 clones, just under 80% of them seen just once. The sequenced sample consisted of PBMCs. The V gene is TRBV9, the J gene TRBJ1-5; D gene unclear. This receptor was taken from a woman younger than 45 in good health and CMV-seronegative. The CDR3 DNA follows: TGTGCCAGCAGCGTAGGTGTACGGAGGGAAGAGCCCCAGCATTTT. This translates into CASSVGVRREEPQHF.